This T cell receptor (beta chain) was documented in a study of blood T cell repertoires in COVID-19 (dated by TCRdb to the early 2020s). Broadly, across the study: Samples from collaborators originated in the United States, Italy and Spain and spanned both the acute and convalescent phases of COVID-19. The repertoires were made available in a free public database intended to serve as a resource for research on the immune response to SARS-CoV-2. The samples were drawn from two sources: the first 160 participants of the ongoing ImmuneRACE study, and some 1,300 subjects contributed by 6 global collaborators. Subjects who had been exposed to COVID-19, were actively infected with it, or had recovered from it provided the deeply sampled blood TCRbeta repertoires that made up the dataset. Where HLA class I and class II types were available, the types were taken from metadata supplied by the sample provider, not from assay-based typing. Sample metadata almost always included a de-identified subject ID, COVID-19 status, age in years and sex. The prospective study material was composed of cDNA or gDNA derived from T cells, B-cell-depleted T cells, or PBMCs. Study-wide conclusions, independent of this receptor: The quantity of clinical and demographic metadata differed by source and by participant and was supplied without curation.

Points on this clone: Its antigen specificity is not known. No base qualities exist here, and no much larger clone lies one base off it.

TCRbeta CDR3 regions were amplified from genomic DNA by means of the immunoSEQ Assay, a bias-controlled multiplex PCR. For the original study's pipeline: Within the assay, amplification of reference gene primers was used to estimate how many nucleated cells each sample contained. Sequence reads were collapsed and filtered to measure the absolute abundance of every unique TCRbeta CDR3 rearrangement. Productive Simpson clonality was computed per sample as the square root of Simpson's diversity index over productive rearrangements. TCRdb provides this immuneACCESS table in a form limited to in-frame rearrangements. Some clones are lacking; in checked studies, under half of them reflect an unresolved V gene, and why the rest are absent is not known. D and trimming come from the DNA, and the V and J calls and clone size come from that table. The sample has a few hundred thousand clones on record, around 83% of them singletons. In total, the top ten clones hold around 6.3% of the sample.

Participants in the prospective study were enrolled through a virtual design, were aged about 18 to 100 years, and lived in approximately 25 United States geographic areas. Cohort assignment in the prospective study relied on participant-reported clinical history from a screening survey and a study questionnaire. Exposed participants had been in contact, within 2 weeks of entering the study, with a person who had a PCR-confirmed or clinician-diagnosed case of COVID-19. Each participant in the prospective study had whole blood, serum and a nasopharyngeal or oropharyngeal swab collected by mobile phlebotomists. Over a roughly 2-month period, participants in the prospective study had the option of providing additional blood draws and questionnaires. Prospective study blood samples were shipped either frozen or at room temperature before DNA extraction. The TCR sequence derives from a woman aged 45-60 years who had been exposed to COVID-19. The specimen was PBMCs or T cells enriched from blood (not recorded which).

This receptor carries the CDR3 CASILRTSGGREQFF. The bases read TGTGCCAGCATTTTACGGACTAGCGGGGGGAGGGAGCAGTTCTTC. The sequence is built from TRBV6-5 and TRBJ2-1, with TRBD2 matching 14 junction bases. The CDR3 contains 15 residues, cysteine and phenylalanine counted. The entry retains the CDR3 DNA only, 45 bases that are in frame from base 1. Via the germline V gene, CDR1 is MNHEY and CDR2 SVGAGI. Trimming takes 7 bases off V and 10 bases off J; junction bases not matched to a gene: 9.